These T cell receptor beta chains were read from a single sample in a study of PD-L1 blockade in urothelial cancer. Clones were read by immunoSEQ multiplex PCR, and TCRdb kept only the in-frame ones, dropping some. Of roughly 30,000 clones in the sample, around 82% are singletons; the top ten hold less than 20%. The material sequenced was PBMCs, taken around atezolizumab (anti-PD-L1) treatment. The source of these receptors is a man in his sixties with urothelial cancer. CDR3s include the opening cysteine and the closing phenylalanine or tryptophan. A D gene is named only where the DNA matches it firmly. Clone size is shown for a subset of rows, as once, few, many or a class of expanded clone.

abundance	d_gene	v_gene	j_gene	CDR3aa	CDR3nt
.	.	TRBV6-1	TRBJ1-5	CASSEAIGGPQHF	TGTGCCAGCAGTGAAGCCATAGGGGGGCCCCAGCATTTT
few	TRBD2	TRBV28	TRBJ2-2	CASSLASGRTTGELFF	TGTGCCAGCAGTTTAGCTAGCGGGAGGACCACCGGGGAGCTGTTTTTT
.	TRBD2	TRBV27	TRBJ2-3	CASSHPTSGRGDTQYF	TGTGCCAGCAGTCACCCGACTAGCGGGAGGGGGGATACGCAGTATTTT
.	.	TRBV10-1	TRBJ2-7	CASSPWASGLESPHEQYF	TGCGCCAGCAGTCCGTGGGCGTCGGGACTCGAGAGCCCCCACGAGCAGTACTTC
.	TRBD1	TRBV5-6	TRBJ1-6	CASSSGTGLSPLHF	TGTGCCAGCAGTTCCGGGACAGGTCTTTCACCCCTCCACTTT
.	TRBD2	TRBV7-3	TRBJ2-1	CASSPYGLAGYNEQFF	TGTGCCAGCAGCCCTTACGGACTAGCGGGATACAATGAGCAGTTCTTC
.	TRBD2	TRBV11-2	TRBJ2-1	CASSLDPSGGINEQFF	TGTGCCAGCAGCTTAGATCCCAGCGGGGGGATCAATGAGCAGTTCTTC
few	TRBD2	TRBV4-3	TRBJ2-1	CASSQDRTSGRGNEQFF	TGCGCCAGCAGCCAAGATCGGACTAGCGGGAGGGGCAATGAGCAGTTCTTC
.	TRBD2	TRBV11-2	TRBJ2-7	CASSLGSGRYEQYF	TGTGCCAGCAGCTTAGGAAGCGGGAGATACGAGCAGTACTTC
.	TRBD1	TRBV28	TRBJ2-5	CASRKHTGQQVGETQYF	TGTGCCAGCAGAAAACATACGGGACAGCAAGTAGGGGAGACCCAGTACTTC
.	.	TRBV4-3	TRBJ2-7	CASSQDTGLERIEQYF	TGCGCCAGCAGCCAAGATACCGGACTGGAACGGATCGAGCAGTACTTC
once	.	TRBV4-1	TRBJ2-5	CASSQDWGGAVSGETQYF	TGCGCCAGCAGCCAAGATTGGGGGGGCGCGGTCTCGGGGGAGACCCAGTACTTC
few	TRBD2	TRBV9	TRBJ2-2	CASSVGTSGRRVGGELFF	TGTGCCAGCAGCGTAGGGACTAGCGGTCGTCGGGTTGGCGGGGAGCTGTTTTTT
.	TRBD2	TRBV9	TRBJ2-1	CASSVVPSGGEQFF	TGTGCCAGCAGCGTAGTCCCTAGCGGGGGTGAGCAGTTCTTC
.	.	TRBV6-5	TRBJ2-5	CASSLGLGRETQYF	TGTGCCAGCAGTCTCGGACTTGGACGGGAGACCCAGTACTTC
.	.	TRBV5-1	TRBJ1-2	CASSPMTLNYGYTF	TGCGCCAGCAGCCCTATGACACTCAACTATGGCTACACCTTC
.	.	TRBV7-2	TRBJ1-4	CASSLARDEKLFF	TGTGCCAGCAGCTTAGCGCGGGACGAAAAACTGTTTTTT
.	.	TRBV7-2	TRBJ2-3	CASSLEWTVPDTQYF	TGTGCCAGCAGCTTAGAGTGGACAGTCCCCGATACGCAGTATTTT